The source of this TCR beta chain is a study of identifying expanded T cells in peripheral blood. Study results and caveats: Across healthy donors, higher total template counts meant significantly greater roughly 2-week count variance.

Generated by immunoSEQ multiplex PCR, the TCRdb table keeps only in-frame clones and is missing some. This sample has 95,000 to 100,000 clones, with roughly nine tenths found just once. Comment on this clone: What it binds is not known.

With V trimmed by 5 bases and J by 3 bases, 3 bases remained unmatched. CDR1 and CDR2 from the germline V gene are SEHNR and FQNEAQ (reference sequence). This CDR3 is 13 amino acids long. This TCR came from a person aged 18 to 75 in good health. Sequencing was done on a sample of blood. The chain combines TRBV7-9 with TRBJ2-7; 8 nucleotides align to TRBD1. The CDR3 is CASSQGARYEQYF. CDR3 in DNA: TGTGCCAGCAGCCAGGGGGCCCGCTACGAGCAGTACTTC.